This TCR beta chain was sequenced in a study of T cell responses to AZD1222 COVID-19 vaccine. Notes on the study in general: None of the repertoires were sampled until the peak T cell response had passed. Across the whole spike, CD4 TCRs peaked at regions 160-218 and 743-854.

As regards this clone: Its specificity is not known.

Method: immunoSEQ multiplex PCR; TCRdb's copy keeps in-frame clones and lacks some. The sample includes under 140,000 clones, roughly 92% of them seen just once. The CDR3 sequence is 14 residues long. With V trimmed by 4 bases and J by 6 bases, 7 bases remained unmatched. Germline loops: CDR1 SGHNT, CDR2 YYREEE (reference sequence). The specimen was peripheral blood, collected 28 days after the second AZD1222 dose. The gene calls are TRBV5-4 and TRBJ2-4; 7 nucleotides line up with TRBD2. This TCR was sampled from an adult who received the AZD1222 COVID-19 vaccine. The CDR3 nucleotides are TGTGCCAGCAGCGGGGGGGGATCCCCAAACATTCAGTACTTC. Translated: CASSGGGSPNIQYF.